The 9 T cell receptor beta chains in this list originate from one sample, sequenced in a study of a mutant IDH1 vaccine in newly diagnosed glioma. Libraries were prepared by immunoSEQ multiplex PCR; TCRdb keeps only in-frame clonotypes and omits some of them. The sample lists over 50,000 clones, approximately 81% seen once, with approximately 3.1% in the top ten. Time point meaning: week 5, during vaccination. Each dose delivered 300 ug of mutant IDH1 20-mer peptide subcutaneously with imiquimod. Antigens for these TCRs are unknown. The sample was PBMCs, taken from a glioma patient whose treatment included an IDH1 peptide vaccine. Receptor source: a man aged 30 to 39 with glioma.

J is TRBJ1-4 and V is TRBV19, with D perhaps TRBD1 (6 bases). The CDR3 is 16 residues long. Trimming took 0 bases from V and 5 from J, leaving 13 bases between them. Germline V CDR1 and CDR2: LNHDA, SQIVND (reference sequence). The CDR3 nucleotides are TGTGCCAGTAGTATAGATCGGGGGCAGGGGAATGAAAAACTGTTTTTT. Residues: CASSIDRGQGNEKLFF. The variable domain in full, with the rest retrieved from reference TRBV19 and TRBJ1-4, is DGGITQSPKYLFRKEGQNVTLSCEQNLNHDAMYWYRQDPGQGLRLIYYSQIVNDFQKGDIAEGYSVSREKKESFPLTVTSAQKNPTAFYLCASSIDRGQGNEKLFFGSGTQLSVL.

The CDR3 region is CASSFSGGASDEQFF. In nucleotides, the CDR3 is TGTGCCAGCAGCTTCAGCGGGGGGGCCAGCGATGAGCAGTTCTTC. The rearrangement links TRBV11-2 to TRBJ2-1, with 10 nucleotides matching TRBD2. This CDR3 is built from 15 residues. CDR1 is SGHAT and CDR2 is FQNNGV in the germline V gene. V shed 3 bases and J 8 bases; nucleotides not matched to a gene: 7.

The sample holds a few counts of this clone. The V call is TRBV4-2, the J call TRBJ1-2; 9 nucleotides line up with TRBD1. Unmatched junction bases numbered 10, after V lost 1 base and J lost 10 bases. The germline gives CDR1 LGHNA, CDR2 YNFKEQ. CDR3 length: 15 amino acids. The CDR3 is CASSQGTGAKTSYTF. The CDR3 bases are TGTGCCAGCAGCCAAGGGACAGGGGCGAAGACTTCCTACACCTTC.

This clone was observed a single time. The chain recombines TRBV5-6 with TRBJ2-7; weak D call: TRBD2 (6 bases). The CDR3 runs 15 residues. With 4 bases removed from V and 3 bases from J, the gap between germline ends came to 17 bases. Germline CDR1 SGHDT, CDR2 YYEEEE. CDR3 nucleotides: TGTGCCAGCAGCGGCGGAGGGAGACAGTTCTACGAGCAGTACTTC. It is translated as CASSGGGRQFYEQYF.

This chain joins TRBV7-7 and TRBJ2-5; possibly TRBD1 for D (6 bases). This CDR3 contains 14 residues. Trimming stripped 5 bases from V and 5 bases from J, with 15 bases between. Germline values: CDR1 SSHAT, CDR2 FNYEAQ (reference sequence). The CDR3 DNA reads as TGTGCCAGCAGCCCAACAGGGATGCGGGAGACCCAGTACTTC. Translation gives CASSPTGMRETQYF.

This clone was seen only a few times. The CDR3 protein is CASSRQNYGYTF. The DNA for the CDR3 is TGTGCCAGCAGCCGACAGAACTATGGCTACACCTTC. This chain joins TRBV14 and TRBJ1-2; the D gene is possibly TRBD1 (5 bases). CDR1 is SGHDN and CDR2 is FVKESK in the germline V gene. This CDR3 contains 12 residues. V was cut by 4 bases and J by 2 bases, with 5 bases left in between.

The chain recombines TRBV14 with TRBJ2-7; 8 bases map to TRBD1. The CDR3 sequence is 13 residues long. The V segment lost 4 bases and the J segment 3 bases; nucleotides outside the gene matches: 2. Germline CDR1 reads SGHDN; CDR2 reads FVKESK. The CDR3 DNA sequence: TGTGCCAGCAGCCGAGACAGGGGCTACGAGCAGTACTTC. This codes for CASSRDRGYEQYF.

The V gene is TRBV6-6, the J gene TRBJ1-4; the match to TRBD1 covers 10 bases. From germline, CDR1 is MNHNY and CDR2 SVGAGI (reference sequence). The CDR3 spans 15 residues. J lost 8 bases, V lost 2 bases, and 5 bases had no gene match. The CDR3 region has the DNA TGTGCCAGCAGTTACAGGGGACAGGGGCAGGAAAAACTGTTTTTT. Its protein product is CASSYRGQGQEKLFF.

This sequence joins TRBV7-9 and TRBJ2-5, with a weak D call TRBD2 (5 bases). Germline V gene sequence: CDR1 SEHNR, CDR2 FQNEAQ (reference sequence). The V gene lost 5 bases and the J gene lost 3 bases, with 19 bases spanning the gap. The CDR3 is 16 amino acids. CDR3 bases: TGTGCCAGCAGCCGACGACCAGCGGAGAGAGAAGAGACCCAGTACTTC. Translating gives CASSRRPAEREETQYF.